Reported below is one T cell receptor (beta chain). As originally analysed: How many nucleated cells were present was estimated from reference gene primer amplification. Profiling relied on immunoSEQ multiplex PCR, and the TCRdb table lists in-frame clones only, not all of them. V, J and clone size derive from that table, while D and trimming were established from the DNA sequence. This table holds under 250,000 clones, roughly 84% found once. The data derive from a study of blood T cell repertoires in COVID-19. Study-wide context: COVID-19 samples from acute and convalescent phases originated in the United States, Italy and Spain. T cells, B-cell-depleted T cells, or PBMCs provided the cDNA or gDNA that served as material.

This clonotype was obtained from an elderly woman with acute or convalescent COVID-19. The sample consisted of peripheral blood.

DNA of the CDR3: TGTGCCAGCAGTTTATCTCCGCGGGAGCAGTTCTTC. Protein: CASSLSPREQFF. V is TRBV12-3 or TRBV12-4 and J is TRBJ2-1; D gene unclear. This CDR3 has 12 amino acids. The germline V and J ends were trimmed by 2 bases and 10 bases, with 9 bases remaining between them.